Listed below are T cell receptor beta chains from one sample, sequenced in a study of regulatory T cells in long-lasting Graves disease. Via MiXCR, TCRdb re-called the multiplex PCR reads, giving one row per CDR3 protein. This sample has about 340,000 distinct CDR3 sequences, with less than 20% found just once. Material: peripheral blood mononuclear cells (PBMCs), obtained when the disease was refractory, from a patient treated with antithyroid drugs. The receptors stem from a female donor with Graves disease. Both conserved end residues are part of each CDR3. A D gene is named only where the DNA matches it firmly. The size entry is marked missing in some rows and otherwise reads once, few, many or a size class.

TRBJ1-5 | TRBV28 | TRBD1 | many | TGTGCCAGCAGGGGGCTGGGACAGGGAGGGCAGCCCCAGCATTTT | CASRGLGQGGQPQHF
TRBJ1-2 | TRBV2 | - | many | TGTGCCAGCACCCAGGACAGCTACTATGGCTACACCTTC | CASTQDSYYGYTF
TRBJ2-2 | TRBV28 | - | few | TGTGCCATCGGTCAGGGAACCGGGGAGCTGTTTTTT | CAIGQGTGELFF
TRBJ2-7 | TRBV9 | TRBD1 | - | TGTGCCAGCAGCCCCCGGGACAGATATTACGAGCAGTACTTC | CASSPRDRYYEQYF
TRBJ1-2 | TRBV2 | - | many | TGTGCCAGCAGGGGGGAGAGGACAGCGAACTATGGCTACACCTTC | CASRGERTANYGYTF
TRBJ2-7 | TRBV6-4 | - | many | TGTGCCAGCAGTGAAGTCGACGTCTACGAGCAGTACTTC | CASSEVDVYEQYF
TRBJ1-2 | TRBV28 | - | many | TGTGCCAGCAGCGACCTTGGCTATGGCTACACCTTC | CASSDLGYGYTF
TRBJ2-6 | TRBV20-1 | - | many | TGCAGTGCTAGATCGGGGTCTGGGGCCAACGTCCTGACTTTC | CSARSGSGANVLTF
TRBJ1-5 | TRBV30 | - | many | TGTGCCTGGAGCCCCGGGGGACATCAGCCCCAGCATTTT | CAWSPGGHQPQHF
TRBJ1-5 | TRBV6-9 | - | many | TGTGCCAGCAGTTACCGACGAGGGGGTAGGGACAATCAGCCCCAGCATTTT | CASSYRRGGRDNQPQHF
TRBJ2-7 | TRBV12-3/TRBV12-4 | - | - | TGTGCCTGCTCTTTACAGGGATACGAGCAGTACTTC | CACSLQGYEQYF
TRBJ1-3 | TRBV10-2 | - | - | TGCGCCAGCAGTGAGAGTCTTACAACCTCTGGAAACACCATATATTTT | CASSESLTTSGNTIYF
TRBJ2-2 | TRBV12-3/TRBV12-4 | TRBD2 | many | TGTGCCAGCAGTTCCATGTGGGGGCTCGGGGGGGCCGGGGAGCTGTTTTTT | CASSSMWGLGGAGELFF
TRBJ2-6 | TRBV20-1 | - | once | TGCAGTGCTAGAAGTGGGGCTTATGGGGCCAACGTCCTGACTTTC | CSARSGAYGANVLTF
TRBJ2-2 | TRBV3-1 | - | few | TGTGCCAGCAGCCAAGACACTTGGGGCGCGAACACCGGGGAGCTGTTTTTT | CASSQDTWGANTGELFF
TRBJ1-2 | TRBV28 | - | many | TGTGCCGTAAGCGGCAGGGCGGGTGGCTACACCTTC | CAVSGRAGGYTF
TRBJ2-7 | TRBV5-1 | TRBD2 | few | TGCGCCAGCAGCTCTGGACTAGCGGGCCCAAGCTCCTACGAGCAGTACTTC | CASSSGLAGPSSYEQYF
TRBJ1-1 | TRBV7-2 | - | - | TGTGCCAGCAGCTTCACCGCGGTCGGGGGGCTATTGAACACTGAAGCTTTCTTT | CASSFTAVGGLLNTEAFF
TRBJ2-3 | TRBV20-1 | TRBD2 | once | TGCAGTGCTAGCAGAATAGCGGGAGTCGCAGATACGCAGTATTTT | CSASRIAGVADTQYF
TRBJ2-2 | TRBV2 | TRBD1 | few | TGTGCCAGCTCTGTGGGACAGGGTAGGACCGGGGAGCTGCTTTTT | CASSVGQGRTGELLF
TRBJ2-1 | TRBV20-1 | - | - | TGCAGTGCTAGGTCAGGGGGGATAGCGAGAATTTACAATGAGCAGTTCTTC | CSARSGGIARIYNEQFF
TRBJ2-5 | TRBV12-3/TRBV12-4 | - | many | TGTGCCAGCAGTTTTGCAGGAGGGCGGGAGACCCAGTACTTC | CASSFAGGRETQYF
TRBJ1-4 | TRBV12-3/TRBV12-4 | - | many | TGTGCCAGCACCGCCACCCCTTCCCGAGGCGAAAAACTGTTTTTT | CASTATPSRGEKLFF
TRBJ1-4 | TRBV2 | - | many | TGTGCCAGCAGCGAAAGGGTATTTGAAAAACTGTTTTTT | CASSERVFEKLFF
TRBJ2-2 | TRBV30 | TRBD2 | many | TGTGCCTGGAGTGCGGGACTAGCGACTGGGGAGCTGTTTTTT | CAWSAGLATGELFF
TRBJ1-5 | TRBV19 | TRBD1 | many | TGTGCCAGTAAGTTAGGACAGGTAGACAATCAGCCCCAGCATTTT | CASKLGQVDNQPQHF
TRBJ2-2 | TRBV4-1 | - | once | TGCGCCAGCAGCCAAGAGGGCCGGATGAACACCGGGGAGCTGTTTTTT | CASSQEGRMNTGELFF
TRBJ2-2 | TRBV5-1 | - | few | TGCGCCAGCAGCCTCGCGGGGGCGGGCACCGGGGAGCTGTTTTTT | CASSLAGAGTGELFF
TRBJ2-4 | TRBV12-3/TRBV12-4 | TRBD2 | many | TGTGCCAGCAGCAGAAGCTGGGGGGGTCCGGACATTCAGTACTTC | CASSRSWGGPDIQYF
TRBJ2-7 | TRBV20-1 | TRBD1 | - | TGCAGTGCTAGGGTCAGGGGGTACTCCTACGAGCAGTACTTC | CSARVRGYSYEQYF
TRBJ2-1 | TRBV12-3/TRBV12-4 | TRBD2 | - | TGTGCCAGCAGTGTCCCGGGACTAGAATACAATGAGCAGTTCTTC | CASSVPGLEYNEQFF
TRBJ2-7 | TRBV4-2 | - | - | TGTGCCAGCAGCCAAGGACTATTGTCCTACGAGCAGTACTTC | CASSQGLLSYEQYF
TRBJ1-5 | TRBV11-2 | - | many | TGTGCCAGCAGCTTTTCGTCAGGGAGCAATCAGCCCCAGCATTTT | CASSFSSGSNQPQHF
TRBJ1-6 | TRBV30 | - | few | TGTGCCGGCACAGGGAGTGGGAATTCACCCCTCCACTTT | CAGTGSGNSPLHF
TRBJ2-7 | TRBV6-5 | - | few | TGTGCCAGCAGTTACTACAGGGCGTACGAGCAGTACTTC | CASSYYRAYEQYF
TRBJ1-5 | TRBV11-2 | - | many | TGTGCCAGCAGCTTTGGTGGTCGTCAGCCCCAGCATTTT | CASSFGGRQPQHF
TRBJ1-1 | TRBV9 | - | few | TGTGCCAGCAGAGGCCGGGGCCAAACTTTCTTT | CASRGRGQTFF
TRBJ2-3 | TRBV5-1 | - | - | TGCGCCAGCAGCTTGACCCCTAGTCCTACTAGCACAGATACGCAGTATTTT | CASSLTPSPTSTDTQYF
TRBJ2-2 | TRBV5-1 | - | - | TGCGCCAGCAGCTTGCTGTGGGCGTCGGCCGGGGAGCTGTTTTTT | CASSLLWASAGELFF